This TCR beta chain was obtained from a study of blood T cell repertoires in COVID-19. Study context: Sites in the United States, Italy and Spain provided acute and convalescent COVID-19 samples. The analysed material was cDNA or gDNA that came from T cells, B-cell-depleted T cells, or PBMCs.

Germline-derived CDR1 and CDR2 are SGHRS and YFSETQ. J was trimmed by 2 bases and V by 7 bases; bases with no gene match: 6. This CDR3 is built from 14 residues. Authors' methods: Reference gene primers were amplified, and this amplification served to estimate nucleated cell counts. This table comes from immunoSEQ multiplex PCR, and its TCRdb copy is limited to in-frame clones, with some not included. The V and J calls and the clone size are those of that table, but D and trimming were determined from the DNA. The sample has about 250,000 clones, about 85% seen once; the top ten hold 3%. The sample comprised peripheral blood. The receptor's source is a young man with active or convalescent COVID-19. The chain links TRBV5-1 to TRBJ2-3; TRBD2 aligns across 8 bases. In nucleotides, the CDR3 is TGCGCCAGCTTCCGGGGGGGCTCCACAGATACGCAGTATTTT. It is translated as CASFRGGSTDTQYF.